The 12 T cell receptor beta chains reported below all come from one sample, sequenced in a study of radiotherapy plus CTLA-4 blockade in lung cancer. Profiling relied on immunoSEQ multiplex PCR, and the TCRdb table lists in-frame clones only, not all of them. The sample lists about 120,000 clones; 90% were seen once. The sequenced sample was peripheral blood, obtained from a patient treated with radiotherapy plus ipilimumab. Receptors were obtained from a human donor with non-small cell lung cancer that progressed on radiotherapy plus ipilimumab.

This chain connects TRBV2 to TRBJ2-4; D gene uncertain. The CDR3 covers 12 residues. The germline gives CDR1 SNHLY, CDR2 FYNNEI. Between the trimmed V and J ends, which lost 6 bases and 5 bases, there was a span of 8 bases. CDR3 sequence: CASSRWENIQYF. For the CDR3, the DNA is TGTGCCAGCAGCCGGTGGGAAAACATTCAGTACTTC.

V and J are TRBV5-1 and TRBJ2-3, with 16 bases aligning to TRBD2. Germline loops: CDR1 SGHRS, CDR2 YFSETQ. V gave up 4 bases and J gave up 5 bases; unmatched junction bases: 10. The CDR3 extends over 18 amino acids. The CDR3 bases are TGCGCCAGCAGCCCGGGACTAGCGGGAGGGCCGGGGTTAGATACGCAGTATTTT. Translated: CASSPGLAGGPGLDTQYF.

V is TRBV9 and J is TRBJ2-6, with no clear D. The CDR3 length is 15 residues. Trimming removed 1 base at V and 0 bases at J, with 5 bases between. CDR1 SGDLS and CDR2 YYNGEE come from the germline V gene. CDR3 sequence reads: CASSVRRSGANVLTF. DNA for the CDR3: TGTGCCAGCAGCGTACGGCGCTCTGGGGCCAACGTCCTGACTTTC.

The chain employs TRBV29-1 and TRBJ2-5; a weak D match, TRBD2 (6 bases). CDR1 is SQVTM and CDR2 is ANQGSEA in the germline V gene. The CDR3 is 13 residues long. V lost 3 bases, J lost 5 bases, and 13 bases lay in between. The DNA for the CDR3 is TGCAGCGTTGACCCCTCTGGGGGGGAGACCCAGTACTTC. Its translation is CSVDPSGGETQYF.

The chain recombines TRBV11-3 with TRBJ2-1; 8 bases are shared with TRBD2. J lost 0 bases, V lost 5 bases, and 18 bases had no gene match. This CDR3 is built from 20 residues. Germline V gene data show CDR1 as SGHNT and CDR2 as YENEEA. CDR3 bases: TGTGCCAGCAGCCCTACCCCCGGGACTAGTAAGGAAAGCTCCTACAATGAGCAGTTCTTC. Protein sequence: CASSPTPGTSKESSYNEQFF.

This clone came up a few times. This sequence joins TRBV7-6 and TRBJ2-2, with 11 bases identical to TRBD2. Germline V gene sequence: CDR1 SGHVS, CDR2 FNYEAQ. Trimming took 1 base from V and 5 from J; bases not matched to a gene: 0. This CDR3 is built from 15 residues. The CDR3 DNA reads TGTGCCAGCAGCTTAGTAGCGGGAGGGACCGGGGAGCTGTTTTTT. Translating it yields CASSLVAGGTGELFF.

The J gene is TRBJ1-5, the V gene TRBV18, with D possibly TRBD1 on 5 matching bases. Germline CDR1 and CDR2: KGHSH and LQKENI. There are 14 residues in the CDR3. Trimming took off 3 bases at V and 4 bases at J, with 10 bases between the two ends. The CDR3 loop is CASSPLGQNQPQHF. CDR3 in DNA: TGTGCCAGCTCACCCCTGGGGCAAAATCAGCCCCAGCATTTT.

The V and J genes are TRBV30 and TRBJ1-5, with D perhaps matching TRBD1 (6 bases). Looked up from germline, CDR1 is GTSNPN and CDR2 is SVGIG (reference sequence). The V end lost 3 bases, the J end lost 0 bases, and 12 bases lay between the germline ends. CDR3 length: 15 residues. In DNA, the CDR3 is TGTGCCTGGAGCCGGGGGACAAATAGCAATCAGCCCCAGCATTTT. Protein sequence: CAWSRGTNSNQPQHF.

The gene calls are TRBV7-3 and TRBJ2-2, with TRBD1 matching over 8 bases. Trimming cost V 6 bases and J 3 bases; bases outside gene matches: 3. Germline-derived CDR1 and CDR2 are SGHTA and FQGTGA. The CDR3 is made up of 14 amino acids. The CDR3 bases are TGTGCCAGCAGGAAGACAGGGGACACCGGGGAGCTGTTTTTT. Protein sequence: CASRKTGDTGELFF.

V gene TRBV5-1 combines with J gene TRBJ1-1, with 9 bases that match TRBD1. Germline V gene sequence: CDR1 SGHRS, CDR2 YFSETQ. After removal of 4 bases from V and 8 bases from J, the junction contained 15 bases not matched to a gene. The CDR3 has 16 amino acids. DNA of the CDR3: TGCGCCAGCAGCCCCGGGACAGGGTTAACCTTGTACGAAGCTTTCTTT. Encoded protein: CASSPGTGLTLYEAFF.

This chain joins TRBV14 and TRBJ2-1, with 9 bases matching TRBD2. Losses at the gene ends were 4 bases for V and 2 bases for J; bases not matched to a gene: 15. CDR1 is SGHDN, CDR2 FVKESK, per germline. CDR3 length: 19 residues. The CDR3 spells CASSPDRRLAGKPYNEQFF. The CDR3 DNA follows: TGTGCCAGCAGCCCCGATAGGAGGCTAGCGGGAAAACCCTACAATGAGCAGTTCTTC.

This rearrangement joins TRBV5-1 to TRBJ2-3; D gene unclear. CDR1 is SGHRS, CDR2 YFSETQ, per germline. The V and J ends lost 3 bases and 2 bases respectively, with 10 bases between them. CDR3 length: 14 amino acids. This CDR3 is CASSYDSPTDTQYF. CDR3 bases: TGCGCCAGCAGCTATGACTCCCCCACAGATACGCAGTATTTT.